The 9 T cell receptor beta chains below were found in one sample sequenced in a study of persistence of HIV-infected CD4 T cells. Nonspecific anti-CD3/anti-CD28 bead stimulation represents the broad CD4+ T cell repertoire. Sorting of responding CD4+ T cells relied on upregulated CD40 ligand together with CD69. Sequencing used immunoSEQ version 4 in survey mode. The assay was immunoSEQ multiplex PCR, and TCRdb's table has in-frame clones only and misses some. The sample shows over 35,000 clones, just over 90% of them seen only once. Their antigens remain unidentified. This specimen consisted of CD4+ T cells sorted from PBMCs after approximately 18-hour stimulation, obtained from a patient who received antiretroviral therapy. Source of these receptors: an adult man with HIV who was CMV-seropositive.

There are a few counts of this clone. The rearrangement uses TRBV18 and TRBJ1-5; D possibly corresponds to TRBD1 (5 bases). The germline V gene encodes CDR1 KGHSH and CDR2 LQKENI. Trimming pared 2 bases from V and 7 bases from J, leaving 12 bases between. The CDR3 has 14 residues. The CDR3 DNA reads TGTGCCAGCTCACCAACGTCCAGGGAACAGCCCCAGCATTTT. Protein product: CASSPTSREQPQHF. Full variable domain (remainder filled in from reference TRBV18 and TRBJ1-5): NAGVMQNPRHLVRRRGQEARLRCSPMKGHSHVYWYRQLPEEGLKFMVYLQKENIIDESGMPKERFSAEFPKEGPSILRIQQVVRGDSAAYFCASSPTSREQPQHFGDGTRLSIL.

This chain links TRBV19 with TRBJ2-7; D remains unclear. V was pared by 0 bases and J by 3 bases, with 3 bases between. The CDR3 has 12 residues. Per the germline V gene, CDR1 is LNHDA and CDR2 is SQIVND (reference sequence). The CDR3 nucleotides read TGTGCCAGTAGTATAGAAAACTACGAGCAGTACTTC. Protein sequence: CASSIENYEQYF.

The chain uses TRBV19 and TRBJ1-2; no clear D. Germline-derived CDR1 and CDR2 are LNHDA and SQIVND (reference sequence). With 6 bases removed from V and 0 bases from J, the gap between germline ends came to 11 bases. This CDR3 has 14 amino acids. This CDR3 reads CASRGRDSNYGYTF. The CDR3 DNA sequence: TGTGCCAGTAGGGGTAGGGATTCTAACTATGGCTACACCTTC.

The chain combines TRBV25-1 with TRBJ1-1; D may be TRBD1 (6 bases). The CDR3 consists of 14 residues. Trimming took off 6 bases at V and 1 base at J, with 12 bases between the two ends. The germline gives CDR1 MGHDK, CDR2 SYGVNS. CDR3 DNA: TGTGCCAGCAGGACCGGGGGGGCGAACACTGAAGCTTTCTTT. Translation gives CASRTGGANTEAFF.

The chain is built from TRBV9 and TRBJ2-3; tentative D call: TRBD1 (6 bases). Trimming left V 10 bases short and J 4 bases short, with 13 bases between. The CDR3 loop spans 12 amino acids. Germline assignment: CDR1 SGDLS and CDR2 YYNGEE. CDR3: CASQGSADTQYF. The DNA for the CDR3 is TGTGCCTCGCAGGGGAGCGCAGATACGCAGTATTTT.

This chain joins TRBV7-6 and TRBJ2-7, with D unclear. CDR1 and CDR2 from the germline V gene are SGHVS and FNYEAQ. The CDR3 length is 15 residues. Trimming shortened V by 1 base and J by 2 bases, and 12 bases separated the two germline ends. CDR3 sequence reads: CASSLVSSGAYEQYF. The CDR3 DNA reads TGTGCCAGCAGCTTAGTGTCTTCAGGCGCCTACGAGCAGTACTTC.

Only one count was recorded for this clone. The chain couples TRBV29-1 to TRBJ2-7; D gene uncertain. Germline lookup yields CDR1 SQVTM and CDR2 ANQGSEA. The CDR3 has 11 amino acids. Trimming pared 7 bases from V and 6 bases from J, leaving 13 bases between. The CDR3 nucleotides are TGCAGCGCAGCAACGTACCGCGAGCAGTACTTC. Residues: CSAATYREQYF.

This chain connects TRBV5-1 to TRBJ1-1, with 7 bases lining up with TRBD1. There are 17 residues in the CDR3. J lost 8 bases, V lost 4 bases, and 20 bases had no gene match. Germline values: CDR1 SGHRS, CDR2 YFSETQ. DNA for the CDR3: TGCGCCAGCAGCCCTAACCGGGACAGCAGTATTTACCCAGAAGCTTTCTTT. Protein sequence: CASSPNRDSSIYPEAFF. Combining the CDR3 with reference TRBV5-1 and TRBJ1-1 gives the whole variable domain KAGVTQTPRYLIKTRGQQVTLSCSPISGHRSVSWYQQTPGQGLQFLFEYFSETQRNKGNFPGRFSGRQFSNSRSEMNVSTLELGDSALYLCASSPNRDSSIYPEAFFGQGTRLTVV.

The V call is TRBV28, the J call TRBJ1-6; possible D gene TRBD1, 5 bases. Per the germline V gene, CDR1 is MDHEN and CDR2 is SYDVKM. There are 14 residues in the CDR3. The germline V and J ends were trimmed by 6 bases and 9 bases, with 15 bases remaining between them. Written as DNA, the CDR3 is TGTGCCAGCAGCCTCGAGCGGGGGAGTTCACCCCTCCACTTT. It is translated as CASSLERGSSPLHF.